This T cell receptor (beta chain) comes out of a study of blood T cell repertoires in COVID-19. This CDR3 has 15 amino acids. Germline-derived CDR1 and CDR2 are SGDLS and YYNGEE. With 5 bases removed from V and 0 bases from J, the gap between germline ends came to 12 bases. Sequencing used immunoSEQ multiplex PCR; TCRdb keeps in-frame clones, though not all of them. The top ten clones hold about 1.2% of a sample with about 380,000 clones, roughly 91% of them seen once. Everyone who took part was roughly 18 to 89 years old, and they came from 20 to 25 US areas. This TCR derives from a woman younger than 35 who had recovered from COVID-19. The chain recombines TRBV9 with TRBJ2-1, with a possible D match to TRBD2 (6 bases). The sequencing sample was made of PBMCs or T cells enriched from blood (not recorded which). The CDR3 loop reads CASSGGSSSYNEQFF. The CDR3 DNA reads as TGTGCCAGCAGTGGGGGGTCTAGCTCCTACAATGAGCAGTTCTTC.